These T cell receptor beta chains were read from a single sample in a study of T cell responses to AZD1222 COVID-19 vaccine. Assay used: immunoSEQ multiplex PCR; TCRdb lists only in-frame clones, some missing. Of about 72,000 clones in the sample, nearly 90% are singletons; the top ten hold over 25%. This material consisted of peripheral blood, taken 28 days after the second AZD1222 dose. The receptors were gathered from an adult who received the AZD1222 COVID-19 vaccine. The CDR3 runs from the conserved cysteine through the conserved F or W. D genes are given only for firm matches. The listing skips clone size in some rows; elsewhere it reads once, few, many or a size class.

d_gene | abundance | j_gene | v_gene | CDR3nt | CDR3aa
. | . | TRBJ1-1 | TRBV7-7 | TGTGCCAGCAGCCCGGCCGGGGCTCCGAACACTGAAGCTTTCTTT | CASSPAGAPNTEAFF
. | few | TRBJ1-1 | TRBV19 | TGTGCCAGTAGTATTAGTCAGAGAAGGAGTGAAGCTTTCTTT | CASSISQRRSEAFF
. | . | TRBJ2-2 | TRBV20-1 | TGCAGTGCTAGGACCTCCGGGGAGCTGTTTTTT | CSARTSGELFF
TRBD1 | once | TRBJ2-7 | TRBV12-3/TRBV12-4 | TGTGCCAGCGGAGAGACAGGGTCCTACGAGCAGTACTTC | CASGETGSYEQYF
. | . | TRBJ2-2 | TRBV29-1 | TGCAGCGTTGCGCAGTCATGGAGCACCGGGGAGCTGTTTTTT | CSVAQSWSTGELFF
. | . | TRBJ2-3 | TRBV7-2 | TGTGCCAGCAGCTTAGTGTCAGGGGTCACAGATACGCAGTATTTT | CASSLVSGVTDTQYF
. | . | TRBJ1-1 | TRBV9 | TGTGCCAGCAGCGTAGGGGAGGGACAGAACACTGAAGCTTTCTTT | CASSVGEGQNTEAFF
TRBD2 | . | TRBJ2-5 | TRBV19 | TGTGCCAGTAGTATAGATAGCGGGAGCGGGCGGGAGACCCAGTACTTC | CASSIDSGSGRETQYF
. | . | TRBJ2-6 | TRBV14 | TGTGCCAGCAGCCAACAGGGACCGTCCTCTGGGGCCAACGTCCTGACTTTC | CASSQQGPSSGANVLTF
. | few | TRBJ2-2 | TRBV28 | TGTGCCAGCAGTGGCGGGCAGGCTCCCGGGGAGCTGTTTTTT | CASSGGQAPGELFF
. | . | TRBJ1-1 | TRBV27 | TGTGCCAGCAGTCCCGAGATCGCCCGAACTGAAGCTTTCTTT | CASSPEIARTEAFF
. | . | TRBJ2-1 | TRBV20-1 | TGCAGTGCACCGGGTAACAATGAGCAGTTCTTC | CSAPGNNEQFF
TRBD1 | . | TRBJ1-2 | TRBV27 | TGTGCCAGCAGTTCCGGACAGGGAAGGTATGGCTACACCTTC | CASSSGQGRYGYTF
. | . | TRBJ1-2 | TRBV7-2 | TGTGCCAGCAGCTTCCAGGGAGGTGACTATGGCTACACCTTC | CASSFQGGDYGYTF
. | . | TRBJ1-2 | TRBV13 | TGTGCCAGCAGCTTAGGGCAGGGTTGGAGTGGCTACACCTTC | CASSLGQGWSGYTF
TRBD1 | . | TRBJ2-1 | TRBV4-1 | TGCGCCAGCAGCCAACCGTCCGGGACAGTGCAGTTCTTC | CASSQPSGTVQFF
TRBD1 | . | TRBJ1-5 | TRBV5-6 | TGTGCCAGCAGCTTGAGGGGGCCGAGCAATCAGCCCCAGCATTTT | CASSLRGPSNQPQHF
TRBD1 | . | TRBJ1-5 | TRBV5-8 | TGTGCCAGCAGCTTGGGACAGGGATATCAGCCCCAGCATTTT | CASSLGQGYQPQHF
TRBD2 | . | TRBJ2-7 | TRBV6-6 | TGTGCCAGCAGTACAGCGGGAGCAGACGAGCAGTACTTC | CASSTAGADEQYF
TRBD2 | once | TRBJ2-5 | TRBV20-1 | TGCAGTGCTAGTAGGAAGAACGGCGGGAGAATTGGGGAGACCCAGTACTTC | CSASRKNGGRIGETQYF
. | . | TRBJ2-3 | TRBV19 | TGTGCCAGTAGTGGAGGGCCCTCAGATACGCAGTATTTT | CASSGGPSDTQYF
. | . | TRBJ2-1 | TRBV7-2 | TGTGCCAGCACCGGACTCTACAATGAGCAGTTCTTC | CASTGLYNEQFF
. | . | TRBJ1-5 | TRBV10-3 | TGTGCCATCAGTGAGTTTGGGCTTTCGGATCAGCCCCAGCATTTT | CAISEFGLSDQPQHF
. | . | TRBJ1-2 | TRBV7-2 | TGTGCCAGCAGCTTCGACATCGGTTTTTATGTACAGGGCTACACCTTC | CASSFDIGFYVQGYTF
TRBD2 | . | TRBJ2-3 | TRBV5-1 | TGCGCCAGCAGCCCTATCCCAGCGGGGGGAGATACGCAGTATTTT | CASSPIPAGGDTQYF
. | . | TRBJ1-2 | TRBV25-1 | TGTGCCAGCAGTGACGAAGGGTATGGCTACACCTTC | CASSDEGYGYTF
. | . | TRBJ1-4 | TRBV7-2 | TGTGCCAGCAGCTTAAACATAGGGACTCCTGAAAAACTGTTTTTT | CASSLNIGTPEKLFF
TRBD1 | once | TRBJ2-1 | TRBV10-2 | TGCGCCAGCAGTGACCTTGACAGGGGTGAGCAGTTCTTC | CASSDLDRGEQFF